The entry that follows covers one T cell receptor (beta chain) sequence. Its antigen is not yet known. The record has no base qualities; no much larger clone is one base away. These data belong to a study of blood T cell repertoires in COVID-19 (TCRdb year 2020). Regarding the research as a whole: The collaborator samples originated in the United States, Italy and Spain and spanned the acute and convalescent phases of COVID-19. The prospective study material was composed of cDNA or gDNA derived from T cells, B-cell-depleted T cells, or PBMCs. The dataset comprised deeply sampled blood TCRbeta repertoires from subjects exposed to, actively infected with, or recovered from COVID-19. The repertoires were released in a freely available public database meant as a resource for research on the immune response to SARS-CoV-2. The samples were drawn from the first 160 participants of the ongoing ImmuneRACE study and from 1,200 or so subjects provided by 6 global collaborators. Sample metadata almost always included a de-identified subject ID, COVID-19 status, age in years and sex. Where available, HLA class I and class II types were taken from metadata supplied by the sample provider and were not determined by assay-based typing. Findings and caveats that apply to the study as a whole: The amount of clinical and demographic metadata varied by source and participant and was provided uncurated.

Each collaborating institution followed its own protocols to collect whole blood in K2EDTA tubes. For TCRbeta analysis, collaborators shipped samples as frozen whole blood, isolated PBMCs, or DNA extracted from either of those sample types. The immunoSEQ Assay, a bias-controlled multiplex PCR, was used to amplify TCRbeta CDR3 regions from genomic DNA. In the paper's pipeline: Within the assay, amplification of reference gene primers was used to estimate how many nucleated cells each sample contained. To quantify the absolute abundance of each unique TCRbeta CDR3 rearrangement, sequence reads were collapsed and filtered. For each sample, productive Simpson clonality was calculated as the square root of Simpson's diversity index over productive rearrangements. Entries here come from immuneACCESS through TCRdb and include only in-frame sequences with V and J called. Some clones fail to appear in such tables; in the studies checked, an unresolved V gene covers under half of the shortfall, and the cause of the remainder is unknown. V, J and clone size were drawn from that table, and D and trimming were deduced from the DNA. This sample gives over 200,000 clones in total; 88% of them show up just once. Of the sample, 2.7% is held by the ten largest clones.

The clonotype was recovered from a woman aged 55 to 70 with acute or convalescent COVID-19. The specimen sequenced was peripheral blood.

This receptor carries the CDR3 CASSGQRGALNEQFF. The nucleotide sequence reads as follows: TGTGCCAGCAGCGGGCAGCGGGGGGCCCTCAATGAGCAGTTCTTC. In this chain, TRBV5-4 is recombined with TRBJ2-1; 9 junctional bases match TRBD2. The germline V gene (reference sequence) gives CDR1 as SGHNT and CDR2 as YYREEE. The junction shows trimming of 4 bases on V and 6 bases on J, and the gene matches do not reach 8 bases of it. Spanning cysteine to phenylalanine, the CDR3 consists of 15 amino acids. Only the CDR3 region is kept as DNA, spanning 45 bases read in frame from base 1.